This passage covers 19 T cell receptor beta chains from one sample sequenced in a study of T cells after yellow fever vaccination. MiXCR, run by TCRdb on the 5' RACE reads, gives a single entry per CDR3 protein. The sample holds hundreds of thousands of distinct CDR3 sequences, around 13% seen once. The source was CD4+ T cells sorted from PBMCs, collected 15 days after the yellow fever booster vaccination. The receptors originated from a man between 18 and 29 years old who received the YFV17D yellow fever vaccine.

The rearrangement joins TRBV11-1 to TRBJ2-3; TRBD1 matches 11 bases. The CDR3 runs to 15 residues. Trimming removed 5 bases from V and 4 bases from J; junction bases left unmatched: 5. Per germline, CDR1 SGHAT and CDR2 FQDESV (reference sequence). CDR3 nucleotides: TGTGCCAGCAGCCAGGGACAGGGGGTTTCAGATACGCAGTATTTT. Translated: CASSQGQGVSDTQYF.

For the CDR3, the DNA is TGTGCCAGCGGCCCGGGGCTAGCTAATGAAAAACTGTTTTTT. Its protein is CASGPGLANEKLFF. The J gene is TRBJ1-4, the V gene TRBV9; TRBD1 is a possible D gene (5 bases). V was cut by 7 bases and J by 3 bases, with 13 bases left in between. Germline V gene data show CDR1 as SGDLS and CDR2 as YYNGEE. The length of the CDR3 is 14 residues.

The rearrangement joins TRBV12-3 or TRBV12-4 to TRBJ1-2; 10 bases map to TRBD1. With 3 bases clipped from V and 6 bases from J, the junction kept 4 bases outside the gene matches. This CDR3 contains 14 residues. The CDR3, as DNA: TGTGCCAGCAGTTTCACCGGGACAGGGGATGGCTACACCTTC. This sequence encodes CASSFTGTGDGYTF.

This rearrangement joins TRBV5-1 to TRBJ2-1; D gene unclear. Trimming took off 6 bases at V and 5 bases at J, with 6 bases between the two ends. The CDR3 has 11 residues. Germline CDR1 is SGHRS and CDR2 is YFSETQ. DNA of the CDR3: TGCGCCAGCATTGCCAACAATGAGCAGTTCTTC. Amino acid sequence: CASIANNEQFF.

The chain employs TRBV7-2 and TRBJ1-2, with D possibly matching TRBD1 (6 bases). The CDR3 has 13 amino acids. Trimming pared 6 bases from V and 3 bases from J, leaving 11 bases between. Germline V gene sequence: CDR1 SGHTA, CDR2 FQGNSA. The CDR3 DNA reads TGTGCCAGCAGTTCCAGGGGATACTATGGCTACACCTTC. Translating it yields CASSSRGYYGYTF. Using reference TRBV7-2 and TRBJ1-2 for the parts outside the CDR3, the full variable domain is GAGVSQSPSNKVTEKGKDVELRCDPISGHTALYWYRQSLGQGLEFLIYFQGNSAPDKSGLPSDRFSAERTGGSVSTLTIQRTQQEDSAVYLCASSSRGYYGYTFGSGTRLTVV.

The chain links TRBV7-2 to TRBJ1-2; tentative D call: TRBD1 (6 bases). Germline values: CDR1 SGHTA, CDR2 FQGNSA. With 1 base removed from V and 2 bases from J, the gap between germline ends came to 11 bases. The CDR3 has 15 residues. The CDR3: CASSLEAGVNYGYTF. The CDR3, as DNA: TGTGCCAGCAGCTTAGAGGCAGGGGTCAACTATGGCTACACCTTC.

The rearrangement uses TRBV7-9 and TRBJ1-1; D is ambiguous. Germline CDR1 is SEHNR and CDR2 is FQNEAQ (reference sequence). The CDR3 has 14 residues. With 1 base removed from V and 9 bases from J, the gap between germline ends came to 15 bases. The CDR3: CASSLEGGGRKAFF. Written as DNA, the CDR3 is TGTGCCAGCAGCTTAGAAGGTGGCGGCAGAAAAGCTTTCTTT.

The chain joins TRBV20-1 to TRBJ2-1, with 11 bases aligning to TRBD2. CDR3 length equals 15 residues. The germline CDR1 and CDR2 sequences are DFQATT and SNEGSKA (reference sequence). Trimming took 5 bases from V and 7 from J; bases not matched to a gene: 10. The DNA of the CDR3 is TGCAGTGCTTCGCGGACTAGCGGGCCGGAGAATGAGCAGTTCTTC. Amino acids: CSASRTSGPENEQFF.

This clonotype was observed a few times. The genes are TRBV14 and TRBJ2-7; TRBD2 matches at 7 bases. The germline V gene encodes CDR1 SGHDN and CDR2 FVKESK. This CDR3 is built from 13 residues. Trimming at V came to 2 bases and at J to 4 bases, leaving 2 bases not matched to a gene. The CDR3 is CASSQLSGYEQYV. The CDR3 coding sequence is TGTGCCAGCAGCCAACTTAGCGGGTACGAGCAGTACGTC.

This clonotype was recorded a few times. The chain joins TRBV5-1 to TRBJ2-1; D possibly matches TRBD1 or TRBD2 (5 bases each). Trimming took off 0 bases at V and 10 bases at J, with 8 bases between the two ends. Germline CDR1 reads SGHRS; CDR2 reads YFSETQ. This CDR3 contains 12 residues. CDR3 sequence reads: CASSLAEGEQFF. The CDR3 bases are TGCGCCAGCAGCTTGGCCGAGGGGGAGCAGTTCTTC.

V usage is TRBV7-2 and J usage is TRBJ2-1; D is perhaps TRBD1 or TRBD2 (5 bases each). Germline V gene sequence: CDR1 SGHTA, CDR2 FQGNSA. The CDR3 runs to 15 residues. V shed 4 bases and J shed 7 bases, with 17 bases lying between them. The CDR3 here is CASSSTKPGPNEQFF. The CDR3 nucleotides read TGTGCCAGCAGCTCTACAAAACCGGGACCAAATGAGCAGTTCTTC.

CDR3 protein: CASSSAESTDTQYF. CDR3 nucleotides: TGTGCCAGCAGTTCCGCCGAATCCACAGATACGCAGTATTTT. The chain recombines TRBV12-3 or TRBV12-4 with TRBJ2-3; the D is unclear. CDR3 length equals 14 residues. Trimming shortened V by 4 bases and J by 2 bases, and 10 bases separated the two germline ends.

This clonotype was seen at least ten times. The chain carries TRBV7-6 and TRBJ1-5; D is ambiguous. This CDR3 spans 13 amino acids. CDR1 is SGHVS and CDR2 is FNYEAQ in the germline V gene. V lost 3 bases and J lost 4, with 7 bases in between. The DNA for the CDR3 is TGTGCCAGCAGCTTGACGGTTAATCAGCCCCAGCATTTT. Translating it yields CASSLTVNQPQHF.

This clonotype came up a few times. The V gene is TRBV10-3, the J gene TRBJ2-3; 12 nucleotides align to TRBD2. Germline V gene sequence: CDR1 ENHRY, CDR2 SYGVKD. This CDR3 comprises 17 residues. V trimming: 6 bases; J trimming: 4 bases; junction bases outside the gene matches: 11. The CDR3 loop reads CAISQGGASGGADTQYF. CDR3 bases: TGTGCCATCAGCCAAGGGGGAGCTAGCGGGGGGGCAGATACGCAGTATTTT.

CDR3 region: CASSEGGADTEAFF. In DNA, the CDR3 is TGCGCCAGCAGTGAAGGGGGCGCGGACACTGAAGCTTTCTTT. The chain combines TRBV10-1 with TRBJ1-1; 7 nucleotides agree with TRBD1. The V segment lost 3 bases and the J segment 3 bases; nucleotides outside the gene matches: 4. The CDR3 loop spans 14 amino acids. Germline CDR1 is WNHNN and CDR2 is SYGVQD (reference sequence).

This clonotype was observed at least ten times. The V gene is TRBV4-1, the J gene TRBJ1-1; D is unresolved. The CDR3 consists of 14 residues. With 2 bases removed from V and 1 base from J, the gap between germline ends came to 8 bases. Per germline, CDR1 MGHRA and CDR2 YSYEKL. CDR3 sequence (DNA): TGCGCCAGCAGCCAATTGAGGGAGAACACTGAAGCTTTCTTT. As protein: CASSQLRENTEAFF.

This clonotype was counted a few times. The V gene is TRBV5-1, the J gene TRBJ2-1; TRBD2 aligns across 8 bases. The V gene end was trimmed by 7 bases and the J gene end by 7 bases; junction bases not matched to a gene: 10. Germline V lookup: CDR1 SGHRS, CDR2 YFSETQ. This CDR3 has 14 amino acids. The CDR3 region has the DNA TGCGCCAGCCGAGAAAGGCTAGCGGGTAATGAGCAGTTCTTC. As protein: CASRERLAGNEQFF.

This clonotype was observed many times. The V and J genes are TRBV6-5 and TRBJ2-6; D gene ambiguous. V lost 10 bases to trimming and J lost 0 bases, with 13 bases between them. Germline V CDR1 and CDR2: MNHEY, SVGAGI. This CDR3 spans 15 amino acids. The CDR3 sequence: CATCRHFSGANVLTF. Here the CDR3 DNA reads TGTGCCACTTGCAGACACTTCTCTGGGGCCAACGTCCTGACTTTC.

This clonotype was picked up a small number of times. The chain employs TRBV15 and TRBJ1-5; no definite D call. CDR3 length: 14 amino acids. V lost 1 base and J 2 bases, leaving 6 bases between the germline ends. Germline V lookup: CDR1 LNHNV, CDR2 YYDKDF (reference sequence). The CDR3 region has the DNA TGTGCCACCAGCAGAGGAGGAGGCAATCAGCCCCAGCATTTT. Translating gives CATSRGGGNQPQHF. The full variable domain, its missing parts supplied by reference TRBV15 and TRBJ1-5, is DAMVIQNPRYQVTQFGKPVTLSCSQTLNHNVMYWYQQKSSQAPKLLFHYYDKDFNNEADTPDNFQSRRPNTSFCFLDIRSPGLGDTAMYLCATSRGGGNQPQHFGDGTRLSIL.